This record concerns one T cell receptor beta chain sequence. Treatment given: preoperative locoregional IRX-2 cytokine immunotherapy. Patients received preoperative, locoregional IRX-2 cytokine immunotherapy in a phase Ib study. The method was immunoSEQ multiplex PCR; TCRdb's version includes in-frame clones alone and lacks a portion of them. This sample has tens of thousands of clones, with approximately 85% found just once. The V and J ends lost 0 bases and 0 bases respectively, with 12 bases between them. Germline loops: CDR1 KGHSH, CDR2 LQKENI. This CDR3 has 16 residues. The source of the sample is a study of preoperative IRX-2 immunotherapy in early breast cancer.

The receptor was isolated from a human donor with breast cancer. The sample consisted of lymph node tissue, taken after IRX-2 immunotherapy. The chain carries TRBV18 and TRBJ2-7; possible D gene TRBD1, 6 bases. The CDR3 reads CASSPPDRLGSYEQYF. The CDR3 DNA follows: TGTGCCAGCTCACCACCCGACAGGCTCGGCTCCTACGAGCAGTACTTC. The variable domain in full, completed from reference TRBV18 and TRBJ2-7, reads NAGVMQNPRHLVRRRGQEARLRCSPMKGHSHVYWYRQLPEEGLKFMVYLQKENIIDESGMPKERFSAEFPKEGPSILRIQQVVRGDSAAYFCASSPPDRLGSYEQYFGPGTRLTVT.